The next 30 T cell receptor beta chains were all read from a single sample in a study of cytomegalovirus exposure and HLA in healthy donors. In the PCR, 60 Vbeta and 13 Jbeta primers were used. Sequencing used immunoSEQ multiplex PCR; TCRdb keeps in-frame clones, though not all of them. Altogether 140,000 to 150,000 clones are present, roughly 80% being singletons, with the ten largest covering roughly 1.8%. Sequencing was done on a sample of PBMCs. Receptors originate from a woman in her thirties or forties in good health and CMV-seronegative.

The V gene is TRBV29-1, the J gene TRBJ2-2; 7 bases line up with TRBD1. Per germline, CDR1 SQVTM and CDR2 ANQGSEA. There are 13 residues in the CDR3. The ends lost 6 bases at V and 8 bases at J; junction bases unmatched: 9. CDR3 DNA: TGCAGCGTGAGACAGGGATGGACGGGGGAGCTGTTTTTT. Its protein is CSVRQGWTGELFF.

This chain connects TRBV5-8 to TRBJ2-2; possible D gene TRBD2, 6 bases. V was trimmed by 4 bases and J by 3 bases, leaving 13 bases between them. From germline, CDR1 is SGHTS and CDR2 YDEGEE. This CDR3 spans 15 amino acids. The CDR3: CASSPRDSYTGELFF. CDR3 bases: TGTGCCAGCAGCCCCAGGGACTCGTACACCGGGGAGCTGTTTTTT. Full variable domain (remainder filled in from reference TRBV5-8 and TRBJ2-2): EAGVTQSPTHLIKTRGQQATLRCSPISGHTSVYWYQQALGLGLQFLLWYDEGEERNRGNFPPRFSGRQFPNYSSELNVNALELEDSALYLCASSPRDSYTGELFFGEGSRLTVL.

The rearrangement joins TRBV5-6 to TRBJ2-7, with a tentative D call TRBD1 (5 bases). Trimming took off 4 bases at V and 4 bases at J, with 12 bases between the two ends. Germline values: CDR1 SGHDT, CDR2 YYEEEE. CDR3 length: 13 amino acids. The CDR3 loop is CASSPRQYYEQYF. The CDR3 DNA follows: TGTGCCAGCAGCCCCCGACAGTATTACGAGCAGTACTTC.

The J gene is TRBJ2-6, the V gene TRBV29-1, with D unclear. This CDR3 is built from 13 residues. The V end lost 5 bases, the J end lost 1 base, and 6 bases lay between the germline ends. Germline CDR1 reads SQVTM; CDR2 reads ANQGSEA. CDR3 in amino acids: CSVQASGANVLTF. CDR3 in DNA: TGCAGCGTTCAAGCATCTGGGGCCAACGTCCTGACTTTC.

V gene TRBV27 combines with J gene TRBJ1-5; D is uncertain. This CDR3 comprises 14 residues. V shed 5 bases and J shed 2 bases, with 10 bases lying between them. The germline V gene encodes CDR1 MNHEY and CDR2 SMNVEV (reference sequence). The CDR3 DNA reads TGTGCCAGCAGTAGCAGGTTGGGCAATCAGCCCCAGCATTTT. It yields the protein CASSSRLGNQPQHF.

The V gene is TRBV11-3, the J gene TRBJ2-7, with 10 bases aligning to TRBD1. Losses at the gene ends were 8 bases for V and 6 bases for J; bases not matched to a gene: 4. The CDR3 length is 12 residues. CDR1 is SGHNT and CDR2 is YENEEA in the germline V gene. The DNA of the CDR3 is TGTGCCAGCGGGACAGGGGTCGGCGAGCAGTACTTC. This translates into CASGTGVGEQYF.

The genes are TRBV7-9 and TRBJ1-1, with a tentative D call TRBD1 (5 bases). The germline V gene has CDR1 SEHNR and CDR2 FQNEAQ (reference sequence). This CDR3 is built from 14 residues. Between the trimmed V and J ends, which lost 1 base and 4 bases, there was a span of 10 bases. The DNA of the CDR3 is TGTGCCAGCAGCTTAGGTGGGGGGTTCACTGAAGCTTTCTTT. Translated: CASSLGGGFTEAFF.

CDR3 in amino acids: CASSQDSQGGAGDTEAFF. Here the CDR3 DNA reads TGCGCCAGCAGCCAAGATAGTCAGGGGGGCGCTGGTGACACTGAAGCTTTCTTT. J is TRBJ1-1 and V is TRBV4-1; 7 bases align to TRBD1. In germline, CDR1 is MGHRA, CDR2 YSYEKL. With V trimmed by 0 bases and J by 3 bases, 13 bases remained unmatched. CDR3 length: 18 amino acids.

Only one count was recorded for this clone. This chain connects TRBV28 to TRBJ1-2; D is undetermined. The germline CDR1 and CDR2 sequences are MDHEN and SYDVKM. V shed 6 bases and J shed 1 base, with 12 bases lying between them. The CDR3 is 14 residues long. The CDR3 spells CASSLYVSNYGYTF. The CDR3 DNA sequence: TGTGCCAGCAGCCTATACGTTAGTAACTATGGCTACACCTTC.

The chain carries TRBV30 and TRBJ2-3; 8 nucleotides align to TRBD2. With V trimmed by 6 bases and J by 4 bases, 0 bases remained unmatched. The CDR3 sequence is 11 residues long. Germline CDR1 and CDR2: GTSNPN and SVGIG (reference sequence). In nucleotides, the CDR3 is TGTGCCTGCGGGGGGGCAGATACGCAGTATTTT. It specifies CACGGADTQYF.

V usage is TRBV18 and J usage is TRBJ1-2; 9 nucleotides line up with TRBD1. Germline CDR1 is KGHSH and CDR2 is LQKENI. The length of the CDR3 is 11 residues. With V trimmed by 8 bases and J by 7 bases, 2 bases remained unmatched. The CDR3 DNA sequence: TGTGCCAGCCCGGGACAGGGTGGCTACACCTTC. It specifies CASPGQGGYTF.

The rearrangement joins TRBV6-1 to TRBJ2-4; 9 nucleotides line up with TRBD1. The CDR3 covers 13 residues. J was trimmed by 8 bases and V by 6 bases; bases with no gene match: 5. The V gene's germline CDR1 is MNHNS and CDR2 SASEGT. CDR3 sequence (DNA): TGTGCCAGCAGGGAGGGACAGGGTGACATTCAGTACTTC. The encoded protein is CASREGQGDIQYF.

This chain's CDR3 is CASSSYGTSTTNEQFF. CDR3 bases: TGTGCCAGCAGCTCATACGGGACTAGCACAACAAATGAGCAGTTCTTC. The V call is TRBV5-8, the J call TRBJ2-1; TRBD2 matches at 9 bases. Germline-derived CDR1 and CDR2 are SGHTS and YDEGEE. This CDR3 spans 16 amino acids. V lost 3 bases to trimming and J lost 7 bases; unmatched junction nucleotides: 11.

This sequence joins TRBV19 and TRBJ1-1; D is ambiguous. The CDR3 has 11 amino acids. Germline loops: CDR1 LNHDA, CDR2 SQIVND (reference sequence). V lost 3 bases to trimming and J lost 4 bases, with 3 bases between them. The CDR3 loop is CASSILTEAFF. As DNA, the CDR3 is TGTGCCAGTAGTATCCTCACTGAAGCTTTCTTT.

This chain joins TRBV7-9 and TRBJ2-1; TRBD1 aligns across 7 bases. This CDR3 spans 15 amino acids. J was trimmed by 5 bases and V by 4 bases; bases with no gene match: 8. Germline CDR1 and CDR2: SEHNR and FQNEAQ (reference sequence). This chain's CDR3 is CASSSPGQHNNEQFF. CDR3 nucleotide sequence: TGTGCCAGCAGCTCCCCGGGACAGCATAACAATGAGCAGTTCTTC. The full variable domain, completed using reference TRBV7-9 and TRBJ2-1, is DTGVSQNPRHKITKRGQNVTFRCDPISEHNRLYWYRQTLGQGPEFLTYFQNEAQLEKSRLLSDRFSAERPKGSFSTLEIQRTEQGDSAMYLCASSSPGQHNNEQFFGPGTRLTVL.

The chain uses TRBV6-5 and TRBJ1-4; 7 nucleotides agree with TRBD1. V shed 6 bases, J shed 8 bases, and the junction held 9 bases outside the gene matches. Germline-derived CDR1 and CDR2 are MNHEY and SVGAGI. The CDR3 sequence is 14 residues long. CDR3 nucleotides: TGTGCCAGCAGACTTCGACAGGGTAGAGAAAAACTGTTTTTT. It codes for CASRLRQGREKLFF.

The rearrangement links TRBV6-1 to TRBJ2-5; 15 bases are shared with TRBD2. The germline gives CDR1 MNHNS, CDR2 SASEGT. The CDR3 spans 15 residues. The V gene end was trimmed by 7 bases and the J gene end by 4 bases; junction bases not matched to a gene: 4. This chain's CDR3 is CASTRTSGRGETQYF. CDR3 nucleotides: TGTGCCAGCACCCGGACTAGCGGGAGGGGAGAGACCCAGTACTTC.

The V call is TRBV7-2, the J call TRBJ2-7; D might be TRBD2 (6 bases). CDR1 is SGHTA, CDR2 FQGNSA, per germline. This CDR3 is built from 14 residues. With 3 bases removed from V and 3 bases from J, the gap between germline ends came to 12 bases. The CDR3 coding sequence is TGTGCCAGCAGCTTTGGTAGCGGAGACTACGAGCAGTACTTC. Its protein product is CASSFGSGDYEQYF.

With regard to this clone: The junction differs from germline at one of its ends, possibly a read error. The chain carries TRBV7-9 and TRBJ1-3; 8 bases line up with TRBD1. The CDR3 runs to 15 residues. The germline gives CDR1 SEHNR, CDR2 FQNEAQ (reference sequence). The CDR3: CSSSLGQGVLYTIYF. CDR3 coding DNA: TGTTCCAGCAGCTTAGGACAGGGCGTTTTGTACACCATATATTTT.

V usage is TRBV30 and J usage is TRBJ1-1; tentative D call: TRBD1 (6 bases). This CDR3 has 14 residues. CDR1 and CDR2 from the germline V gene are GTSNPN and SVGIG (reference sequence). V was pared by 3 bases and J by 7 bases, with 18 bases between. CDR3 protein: CAWSEGVVEGEAFF. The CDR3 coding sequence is TGTGCCTGGAGCGAGGGGGTGGTGGAAGGTGAAGCTTTCTTT.

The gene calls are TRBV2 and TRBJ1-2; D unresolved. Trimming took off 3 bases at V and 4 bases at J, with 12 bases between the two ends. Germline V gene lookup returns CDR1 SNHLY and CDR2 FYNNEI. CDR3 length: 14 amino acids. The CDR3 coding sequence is TGTGCCAGCAGTGATCTTTCTGGCCTCTATGGCTACACCTTC. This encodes CASSDLSGLYGYTF. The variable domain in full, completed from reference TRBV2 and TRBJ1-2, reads EPEVTQTPSHQVTQMGQEVILRCVPISNHLYFYWYRQILGQKVEFLVSFYNNEISEKSEIFDDQFSVERPDGSNFTLKIRSTKLEDSAMYFCASSDLSGLYGYTFGSGTRLTVV.

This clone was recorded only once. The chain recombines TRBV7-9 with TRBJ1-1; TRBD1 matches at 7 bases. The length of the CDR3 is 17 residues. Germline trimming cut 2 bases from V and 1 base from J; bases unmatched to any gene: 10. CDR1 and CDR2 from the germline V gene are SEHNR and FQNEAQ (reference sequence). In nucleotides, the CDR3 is TGTGCCAGCAGCTTATCTATATGGGGACAGCAGAACACTGAAGCTTTCTTT. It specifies CASSLSIWGQQNTEAFF.

CDR3 sequence reads: CASSFLTHTEAFF. CDR3 nucleotides: TGTGCCAGCAGCTTCCTAACCCACACTGAAGCTTTCTTT. V is TRBV5-5 and J is TRBJ1-1, with D unresolved. The CDR3 length is 13 residues. Deletions cut 2 bases from V and 3 bases from J, with 8 bases between. CDR1 SGHKS and CDR2 YYEKEE come from the germline V gene (reference sequence).

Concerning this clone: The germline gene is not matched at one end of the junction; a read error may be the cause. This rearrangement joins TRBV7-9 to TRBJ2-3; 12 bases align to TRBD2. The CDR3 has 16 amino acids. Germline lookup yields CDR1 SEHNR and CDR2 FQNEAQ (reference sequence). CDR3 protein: CSSSQTTTSGRDTQYF. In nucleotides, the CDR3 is TGTTCCAGCAGTCAAACAACGACTAGCGGGAGAGATACGCAGTATTTT.

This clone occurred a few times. In DNA form, the CDR3 reads TGTGCCAGCAGTGAAGACTGGGGGCAGCTTGAAGCTTTCTTT. Translated, it gives CASSEDWGQLEAFF. This chain connects TRBV6-1 to TRBJ1-1; a weak D match, TRBD1 (6 bases). Germline CDR1 and CDR2: MNHNS and SASEGT. This CDR3 region has 14 residues. The V and J ends lost 1 base and 7 bases respectively, with 13 bases between them.

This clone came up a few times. CDR3 DNA: TGCGCCAGCCTCGAGAGTCCGGACATCTACGAGCAGTACTTC. Protein sequence: CASLESPDIYEQYF. This chain links TRBV10-2 with TRBJ2-7; maybe TRBD1 (5 bases). The CDR3 covers 14 residues. CDR1 and CDR2 (germline): WSHSY, SAAADI. Trimming stripped 8 bases from V and 3 bases from J, with 17 bases between.

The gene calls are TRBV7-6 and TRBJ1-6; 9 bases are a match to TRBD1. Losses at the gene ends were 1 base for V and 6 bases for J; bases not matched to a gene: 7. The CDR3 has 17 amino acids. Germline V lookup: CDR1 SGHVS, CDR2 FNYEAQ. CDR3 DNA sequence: TGTGCCAGCAGCTTAGACTCTGGACAGGGGCGTAATTCACCCCTCCACTTT. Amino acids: CASSLDSGQGRNSPLHF.

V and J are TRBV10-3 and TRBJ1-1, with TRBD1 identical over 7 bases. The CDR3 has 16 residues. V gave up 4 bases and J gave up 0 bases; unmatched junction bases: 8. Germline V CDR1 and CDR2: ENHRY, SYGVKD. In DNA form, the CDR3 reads TGTGCCATCAGTGTTAACAGGGGCGGTATGAACACTGAAGCTTTCTTT. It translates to CAISVNRGGMNTEAFF.

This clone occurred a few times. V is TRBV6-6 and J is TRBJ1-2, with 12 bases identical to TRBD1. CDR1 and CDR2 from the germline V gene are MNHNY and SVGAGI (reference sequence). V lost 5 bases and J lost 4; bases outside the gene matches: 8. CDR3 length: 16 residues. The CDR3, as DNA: TGTGCCAGCAGTCCCCCCTCGGGACAGGGGGCCTATGGCTACACCTTC. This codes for CASSPPSGQGAYGYTF.

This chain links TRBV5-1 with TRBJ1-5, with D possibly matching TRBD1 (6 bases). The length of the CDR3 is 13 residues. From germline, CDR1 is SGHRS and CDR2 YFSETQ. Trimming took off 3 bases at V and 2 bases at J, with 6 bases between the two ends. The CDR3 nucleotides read TGCGCCAGCAGCTCAGGGGGCAATCAGCCCCAGCATTTT. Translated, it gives CASSSGGNQPQHF.